This T cell receptor (beta chain) comes out of a study of blood T cell repertoires in COVID-19. Germline-derived CDR1 and CDR2 are MNHNY and SVGAGI (reference sequence). V dropped 7 bases and J dropped 5 bases, with 8 bases sitting between them. The CDR3 covers 11 residues. Study processing details: From reference gene primer amplification, estimates of nucleated cell counts were derived. Sequenced by immunoSEQ multiplex PCR; TCRdb stores in-frame clones only, minus some. That table furnishes V, J and clone size, whereas the DNA furnished D and trimming. This table has 150,000 to 200,000 clones, approximately 87% appearing once.

This rearrangement joins TRBV6-6 to TRBJ2-5, with D possibly being TRBD2 (5 bases). This sequence originates from a woman aged 55-69 years with COVID-19, enrolled during active disease. Specimen: peripheral blood. CDR3 sequence (DNA): TGTGCCAGCACCAGAGGGGAGACCCAGTACTTC. It encodes CASTRGETQYF.